This T cell receptor (beta chain) was sequenced for a study of cytomegalovirus exposure and HLA in healthy donors. The study, taken as a whole, reports: A previous analysis found most TCR beta V segments productive roughly 87% or roughly 30% of the time. Researchers left out some V segments, among them TRBV6-2 and TRBV6-3, as indistinguishable. TCR beta V- and J-gene trimming was later associated with a missense DCLRE1C variant. In a later analysis, at a false discovery rate of 0.05, some 15,000 TCR beta sequences were associated with HLA alleles.

On this clone itself: Antigen: not known.

The PCR contained 60 Vbeta and 13 Jbeta primers. Sequencing used immunoSEQ multiplex PCR; TCRdb keeps in-frame clones, though not all of them. The data hold tens of thousands of clones, with around 85% observed a single time. Germline CDR1 reads LNHDA; CDR2 reads SQIVND (reference sequence). The CDR3 runs to 14 residues. V lost 3 bases, J lost 4 bases, and 12 bases lay in between. The sample taken for sequencing was PBMCs. This chain connects TRBV19 to TRBJ1-1, with D possibly being TRBD1 (5 bases). The receptor was derived from a girl aged 2-10 years in good health and CMV-seropositive. CDR3 bases: TGTGCCAGTAGTATGGCGGGGGGACCCACTGAAGCTTTCTTT. This encodes CASSMAGGPTEAFF. Full variable domain (rest looked up from reference TRBV19 and TRBJ1-1): DGGITQSPKYLFRKEGQNVTLSCEQNLNHDAMYWYRQDPGQGLRLIYYSQIVNDFQKGDIAEGYSVSREKKESFPLTVTSAQKNPTAFYLCASSMAGGPTEAFFGQGTRLTVV.